This T cell receptor beta chain was retrieved from a study of beta chain features in type 1 diabetes (dated by TCRdb to about 2018). About the investigation overall: Mean age, gender distribution, total cell number and subset yield were not different between patients and healthy donors. A total of about 110,000,000 sorted cells were examined across all samples, and a strong correlation was observed between cell number per subset and RNA yield. Whereas all 30 or so donors provided naive and central memory subsets, regulatory and stem cell-like memory subsets were isolated from just 8 patients and roughly 8 healthy donors. The study compared the TCRB repertoires of sorted circulating CD4+ T cell subsets in recently diagnosed type 1 diabetes patients with those in matched healthy donors. What the work shows at the level of the full study, not this receptor alone: Sequencing cDNA rather than genomic DNA could over-represent highly expressing activated cells, although activation and CD3 levels did not differ between groups. At VDJ recombination sites, type 1 diabetes patients had fewer insertions and more deleted nucleotides, which implies abnormalities in thymic rearrangement. Shorter templates might have been favored by PCR, but patient and control samples were amplified and corrected together, so both groups would have been affected equally by any skew. Naive, central memory and regulatory TCRB repertoires appeared more similar among patients than among healthy donors. Type 1 diabetes patients showed a moderate but significant shortening of TCRB CDR3 length in all four CD4+ subsets. HLA sub-analyses involved small numbers of individuals, so any influence of HLA type on TCRB rearrangement remained unresolved.

A remark on this clone: Its cognate antigen has yet to be identified. Within one base of it there is no much larger clone, and no base qualities were kept.

From each donor, a single peripheral blood sample of 95 to 150 mL on average was drawn into heparinised tubes. Using a panel that included CD45RO, CCR7, CD25, CD127, CD95 and CD27, naive, central memory, regulatory and stem cell-like memory CD4+ T cells were sorted on a BD FACSAria II. Purity was above 95% for every sorted population. Right away, PBMCs were isolated by Lymphoprep density gradient centrifugation and were stained directly, with no culture step. Samples were stained and sorted in pairs, with one healthy donor and one patient per experiment, so that batch effects were minimized. The entire amount of isolated RNA was reverse transcribed using the High Capacity cDNA Reverse Transcription Kit, so the sequenced TCRB transcripts were expressed ones. Naive, central memory and regulatory T cell samples underwent deep immunoSEQ sequencing, averaging around 4 million total reads per sample. Sorted cells were lysed in RLT buffer and RNA was extracted with DNase-treated RNeasy Micro or Mini kits, depending on cell number. Each cell subset was processed on its own to prevent cross-contamination, while patient and healthy donor samples were processed together. The immunoSEQ multiplex PCR was used to amplify TCRB sequences from cDNA, yielding 87-bp fragments that span the CDR3 region. Amplicons were sequenced on the Illumina HiSeq platform. From the authors' description of their analysis: PCR bias was computationally corrected using synthetic template baselines, reads within Hamming distance 2 were collapsed, and singletons that could not be merged were discarded. Reads were aligned against IMGT to assign V, D and J genes, CDR3 length and insertions or deletions at six rearrangement sites. Within each subset, clonotype counts were normalized to sorted cell number, after which true diversity and Gini coefficients were computed with the tcR R package. Repertoire sharing was quantified using the overlap coefficient calculated on TCRB nucleotide sequences. As a proxy for the pre-selection repertoire, out-of-frame TCRB sequences from naive cells were analyzed. TCRdb mirrors the immuneACCESS table, restricted to in-frame sequences. Some clones are absent from its copies; in checked studies, under half trace to an unresolved V gene, and the reason for the others is unknown. For V, J and clone size, that table is used; D and trimming come from the DNA. In this sample the table shows approximately 340,000 clones, around 15% of which occur a single time. Clones ranked in the top ten supply about 0.019% of the sample.

The germline V gene encodes CDR1 MNHNS and CDR2 SASEGT. V trim: 6 bases; J trim: 3 bases; unmatched bases: 4. From cysteine to phenylalanine, the CDR3 is 14 amino acids long. Just the 42-base CDR3 DNA is kept, in frame starting at base 1. Sequenced sample: naive CD4+ T cells from blood. The cell subset or site label for this specimen denotes: true naive CD4+ T cells. The V and J genes are TRBV6-1 and TRBJ2-7; 11 middle bases align to TRBD2. The sequence was collected from a woman aged 18-29 years in good health. The nucleotide sequence reads TGTGCCAGCAGCCCTAGCGGGAGGAGCTACGAGCAGTACTTC. Translated, it reads CASSPSGRSYEQYF.